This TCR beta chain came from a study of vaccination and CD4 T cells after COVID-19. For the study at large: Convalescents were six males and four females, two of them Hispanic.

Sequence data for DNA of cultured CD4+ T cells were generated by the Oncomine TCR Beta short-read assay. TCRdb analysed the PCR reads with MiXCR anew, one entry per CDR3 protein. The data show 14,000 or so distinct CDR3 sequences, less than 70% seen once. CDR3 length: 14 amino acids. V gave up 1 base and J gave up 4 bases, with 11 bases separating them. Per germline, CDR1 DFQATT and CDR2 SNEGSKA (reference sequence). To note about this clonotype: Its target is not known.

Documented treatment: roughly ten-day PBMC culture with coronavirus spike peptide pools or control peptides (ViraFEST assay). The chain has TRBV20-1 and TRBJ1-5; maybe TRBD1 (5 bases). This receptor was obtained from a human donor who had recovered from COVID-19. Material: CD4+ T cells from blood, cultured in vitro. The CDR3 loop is CSARVAGQNQPQHF. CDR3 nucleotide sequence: TGCAGTGCTAGAGTTGCAGGGCAAAATCAGCCCCAGCATTTT.